The present T cell receptor (beta chain) was sequenced within a study of T cell repertoires in cytomegalovirus infection. Study at large: CMV epitopes used comprised recently identified HLA-C-restricted ones and well-studied HLA-B-restricted ones. From public TCR beta signatures came an indication of both CMV infection and matching HLA type. Overall study findings and caveats: What dominated the ex vivo response were HLA-C-restricted CMV-specific TCR beta clonotypes.

This clonotype was found a few times. The antigen remains unidentified. V was trimmed by 8 bases and J by 5 bases, leaving 12 bases between them. The germline V gene encodes CDR1 MNHNS and CDR2 SASEGT. The CDR3 extends over 13 amino acids. A single record per CDR3 protein comes from TCRdb applying MiXCR to the reads. This sample carries some 920,000 distinct CDR3 sequences, around a third of them seen once, and the ten largest clones take more than 12%. The starting material was cultured CD8+ T cells from PBMCs, obtained from culture after CMV antigen stimulation. The receptor was isolated from a human donor in good health (CMV status not recorded). Some clones in this sample may be carry-over from other donors' samples. The gene calls are TRBV6-1 and TRBJ1-4; D ambiguous. The CDR3 protein is CASAGHENEKLFF. The CDR3, as DNA: TGTGCCAGCGCTGGGCACGAAAATGAAAAACTGTTTTTT.